This T cell receptor beta chain was profiled in a study of Graves' ophthalmopathy and Graves' hyperthyroidism. RNA transcripts were the source from which TCR beta CDR3 regions were amplified. RT-PCR in the first round used HTBI primers; a second-round multiplex PCR followed. TCRdb re-called the multiplex PCR reads through MiXCR, storing one row per CDR3 protein. The data hold about 500,000 distinct CDR3 sequences, with 35% to 40% observed a single time. In this sample, this clonotype turned up many times. Germline V gene lookup returns CDR1 SEHNR and CDR2 FQNEAQ (reference sequence). V lost 5 bases to trimming and J lost 5 bases; unmatched junction nucleotides: 13. The CDR3 is 16 residues long.

Sequencing input: peripheral blood or thyroid tissue (not recorded which). The TCR originated in an adult man with Graves' hyperthyroidism. The chain has TRBV7-9 and TRBJ2-7; 9 bases are shared with TRBD2. The CDR3 DNA sequence: TGTGCCAGCAGCCGAAGTAGCGGGAGTGCAATCCACGAGCAGTACTTC. This gives the protein CASSRSSGSAIHEQYF.